The 21 T cell receptor beta chains in this list originate from one sample, sequenced in a study of blood T cell repertoires in COVID-19. The assay was immunoSEQ multiplex PCR, and TCRdb's table has in-frame clones only and misses some. The data show about 190,000 clones, with approximately 85% seen just once and 5.1% held by the top ten. The sample was peripheral blood. All receptors come from a woman aged 65 to 85 with active or convalescent COVID-19.

This clone was counted a single time. This chain joins TRBV6-1 and TRBJ2-7; 11 positions match TRBD2. J lost 3 bases, V lost 2 bases, and 9 bases had no gene match. Germline V gene data show CDR1 as MNHNS and CDR2 as SASEGT. CDR3 length: 17 residues. The CDR3 spells CASSEKPAGLAVYEQYF. CDR3 DNA: TGTGCCAGCAGTGAAAAACCCGCGGGACTAGCGGTCTACGAGCAGTACTTC.

This chain links TRBV10-3 with TRBJ2-1; the D is unclear. Trimming removed 0 bases from V and 10 bases from J, with 10 bases in between. The CDR3 has 13 amino acids. Germline CDR1 reads ENHRY; CDR2 reads SYGVKD. CDR3 loop: CAISESPGWEQFF. CDR3 in DNA: TGTGCCATCAGTGAGTCCCCCGGGTGGGAGCAGTTCTTC.

This clone has just one count. This chain uses TRBV19 with TRBJ1-2, with D maybe TRBD1 (5 bases). V dropped 11 bases and J dropped 3 bases, with 13 bases sitting between them. The CDR3 has 12 residues. Germline CDR1 LNHDA, CDR2 SQIVND (reference sequence). The CDR3 region has the DNA TGTGCCGTCGGCGTCAGGGACTATGGCTACACCTTC. This sequence encodes CAVGVRDYGYTF.

CDR3 sequence: CASSAHPQGVASGRRDEQFF. The CDR3, as DNA: TGTGCCAGCAGCGCTCATCCACAGGGGGTGGCTAGCGGGAGGCGAGACGAGCAGTTCTTC. The chain carries TRBV9 and TRBJ2-1, with TRBD2 matching 11 bases. V gave up 3 bases and J gave up 10 bases; unmatched junction bases: 24. Germline V gene lookup returns CDR1 SGDLS and CDR2 YYNGEE. This CDR3 spans 20 amino acids.

The chain is built from TRBV4-2 and TRBJ2-1; 11 positions agree with TRBD2. The CDR3 runs to 15 residues. Per the germline V gene, CDR1 is LGHNA and CDR2 is YNFKEQ. Germline trimming cut 6 bases from V and 8 bases from J; bases unmatched to any gene: 9. In nucleotides, the CDR3 is TGTGCCAGCAGTCCACTTAGCGGGAGGGACGATGAGCAGTTCTTC. Translated, it gives CASSPLSGRDDEQFF.

This chain links TRBV15 with TRBJ2-1, with D tentatively TRBD2 (6 bases). V lost 7 bases and J lost 0, with 13 bases in between. The germline V gene encodes CDR1 LNHNV and CDR2 YYDKDF (reference sequence). The CDR3 is made up of 15 amino acids. The CDR3 is CATKRDSPSYNEQFF. The CDR3 nucleotides read TGTGCCACCAAACGGGACTCCCCCTCCTACAATGAGCAGTTCTTC.

This clone was seen only once. The rearrangement links TRBV19 to TRBJ2-1; 8 positions match TRBD2. CDR3 length: 18 amino acids. The J segment lost 3 bases and the V segment lost 4 bases, leaving 14 bases of the junction unmatched. The germline gives CDR1 LNHDA, CDR2 SQIVND (reference sequence). Here the CDR3 DNA reads TGTGCCAGTAGTAGGCCCCGGGGGAATAGCGGGAACTACAATGAGCAGTTCTTC. It translates to CASSRPRGNSGNYNEQFF.

This clone has only a few counts. The chain couples TRBV6-5 to TRBJ2-3, with D hard to call. This CDR3 is built from 14 residues. Trimming took 11 bases from V and 0 from J, leaving 15 bases between them. Germline loops: CDR1 MNHEY, CDR2 SVGAGI. In DNA, the CDR3 is TGTGCCTCCTCCTGGCAGGATAGCACAGATACGCAGTATTTT. Its protein is CASSWQDSTDTQYF.

On this clone: The same CDR3 can be traced to other DNA sequences in this sample. The chain recombines TRBV5-1 with TRBJ2-1; TRBD2 agrees at 12 bases. V gave up 0 bases and J gave up 6 bases; unmatched junction bases: 1. Germline V gene sequence: CDR1 SGHRS, CDR2 YFSETQ. The CDR3 is 15 residues long. The CDR3 bases are TGCGCCAGCAGCTTGGGACTAGCGGGAGTCAATGAGCAGTTCTTC. This sequence encodes CASSLGLAGVNEQFF.

The chain employs TRBV30 and TRBJ2-7; D unresolved. Germline CDR1 is GTSNPN and CDR2 is SVGIG (reference sequence). CDR3 length: 14 amino acids. The V end lost 3 bases, the J end lost 2 bases, and 14 bases lay between the germline ends. In DNA form, the CDR3 reads TGTGCCTGGAGCCCCCCACCACTTACCTACGAGCAGTACTTC. It codes for CAWSPPPLTYEQYF.

This clone was seen once. This sequence joins TRBV6-2 or TRBV6-3 and TRBJ2-1; D is unclear. Trimming stripped 0 bases from V and 10 bases from J, with 10 bases between. The CDR3 extends over 13 amino acids. In germline, CDR1 is MNHEY, CDR2 SVGEGT. The CDR3 DNA sequence: TGTGCCAGCAGTTACTCAATAAACGGGGAGCAGTTCTTC. Amino acids: CASSYSINGEQFF.

This sequence joins TRBV7-9 and TRBJ1-2; TRBD1 matches 7 bases. J was trimmed by 4 bases and V by 5 bases; bases with no gene match: 4. Germline CDR1 reads SEHNR; CDR2 reads FQNEAQ (reference sequence). This CDR3 comprises 13 residues. CDR3 loop: CASSAGQIYGYTF. CDR3 coding DNA: TGTGCCAGCAGCGCGGGACAGATCTATGGCTACACCTTC.

In this sample, this clone turned up a few times. J is TRBJ1-5 and V is TRBV5-1; the match to TRBD1 covers 9 bases. This CDR3 has 14 residues. V shed 4 bases and J 4 bases; nucleotides not matched to a gene: 3. CDR1 and CDR2 from the germline V gene are SGHRS and YFSETQ. As DNA, the CDR3 is TGCGCCAGCAGCCCTGGGACAGGGAATCAGCCCCAGCATTTT. It codes for CASSPGTGNQPQHF.

This clone appeared a few times. The chain recombines TRBV5-1 with TRBJ2-2; TRBD2 aligns across 9 bases. Germline V gives CDR1 SGHRS, CDR2 YFSETQ. The CDR3 extends over 15 amino acids. The V segment lost 4 bases and the J segment 4 bases; nucleotides outside the gene matches: 5. CDR3 sequence: CASSVGLARTGELFF. The CDR3 coding sequence is TGCGCCAGCAGCGTGGGACTAGCTCGCACCGGGGAGCTGTTTTTT. Together with reference TRBV5-1 and TRBJ2-2, the CDR3 gives the full variable domain: KAGVTQTPRYLIKTRGQQVTLSCSPISGHRSVSWYQQTPGQGLQFLFEYFSETQRNKGNFPGRFSGRQFSNSRSEMNVSTLELGDSALYLCASSVGLARTGELFFGEGSRLTVL.

This clone was seen a handful of times. This chain connects TRBV4-2 to TRBJ2-1, with 8 positions matching TRBD2. The CDR3 covers 15 residues. Germline V gives CDR1 LGHNA, CDR2 YNFKEQ. The V gene end was trimmed by 1 base and the J gene end by 1 base; junction bases not matched to a gene: 0. The chain's CDR3 is CASSQGLASYNEQFF. The CDR3, as DNA: TGTGCCAGCAGCCAAGGACTAGCGTCCTACAATGAGCAGTTCTTC.

This sequence joins TRBV9 and TRBJ2-3, with D possibly TRBD1 on 5 matching bases. V lost 0 bases and J 2 bases, leaving 10 bases between the germline ends. This CDR3 contains 15 residues. Germline assignment: CDR1 SGDLS and CDR2 YYNGEE. CDR3 DNA: TGTGCCAGCAGCGTAGAAGGGGTGACCACAGATACGCAGTATTTT. Protein product: CASSVEGVTTDTQYF.

This chain links TRBV6-6 with TRBJ1-6; D not resolved. Trimming cost V 6 bases and J 0 bases, with 12 bases left between them. The CDR3 loop spans 16 amino acids. CDR1 is MNHNY, CDR2 SVGAGI, per germline (reference sequence). CDR3 loop: CASSPRAGSYNSPLHF. The CDR3 nucleotides read TGTGCCAGCAGCCCTCGGGCGGGCTCCTATAATTCACCCCTCCACTTT.

J is TRBJ2-7 and V is TRBV15; D possibly corresponds to TRBD1 (8 bases). V was pared by 0 bases and J by 4 bases, with 22 bases between. CDR1 is LNHNV and CDR2 is YYDKDF in the germline V gene (reference sequence). This CDR3 is built from 18 residues. Written as DNA, the CDR3 is TGTGCCACCAGCAGAGATCCGCGCGGGGGCAGGGGGCTATACGAGCAGTACTTC. Protein product: CATSRDPRGGRGLYEQYF.

The J gene is TRBJ2-1, the V gene TRBV4-1, with 8 positions matching TRBD2. V dropped 4 bases and J dropped 1; count of bases not matched to a gene: 3. There are 15 residues in the CDR3. The germline CDR1 and CDR2 sequences are MGHRA and YSYEKL. CDR3 in DNA: TGCGCCAGCAGCCGGGGACTAGTGTCCTACAATGAGCAGTTCTTC. Protein product: CASSRGLVSYNEQFF.

This clone was observed once. The chain carries TRBV5-6 and TRBJ2-1; TRBD2 aligns across 7 bases. With V trimmed by 3 bases and J by 5 bases, 5 bases remained unmatched. The CDR3 is made up of 14 amino acids. The V gene's germline CDR1 is SGHDT and CDR2 YYEEEE. This CDR3 is CASSSSGTNNEQFF. Written as DNA, the CDR3 is TGTGCCAGCAGCTCATCCGGGACTAACAATGAGCAGTTCTTC.

CDR3 nucleotide sequence: TGTGCCAGCAGCTTAGGGCAGGGAAGGGGTCAGCCCCAGCATTTT. Protein sequence: CASSLGQGRGQPQHF. The chain combines TRBV11-2 with TRBJ1-5; possible D gene TRBD1, 5 bases. This CDR3 has 15 amino acids. V was trimmed by 1 base and J by 6 bases, leaving 13 bases between them. Germline V gene sequence: CDR1 SGHAT, CDR2 FQNNGV.